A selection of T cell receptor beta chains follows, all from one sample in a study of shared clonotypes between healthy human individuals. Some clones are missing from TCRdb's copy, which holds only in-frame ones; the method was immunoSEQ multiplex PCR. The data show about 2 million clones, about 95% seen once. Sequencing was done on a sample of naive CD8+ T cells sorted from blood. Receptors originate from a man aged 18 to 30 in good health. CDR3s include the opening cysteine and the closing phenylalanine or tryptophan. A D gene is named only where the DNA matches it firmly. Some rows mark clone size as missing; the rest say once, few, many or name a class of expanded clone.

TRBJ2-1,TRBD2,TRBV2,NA,TGTGCCAGCAGTGTTACTAGCGGGAGTAGGTACAATGAGCAGTTCTTC,CASSVTSGSRYNEQFF
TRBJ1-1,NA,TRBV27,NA,TGTGCCAGCAGTCTCCGAGATTCGAACACTGAAGCTTTCTTT,CASSLRDSNTEAFF
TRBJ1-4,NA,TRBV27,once,TGTGCCAGCAGTTTACGGGGTAATGAAAAACTGTTTTTT,CASSLRGNEKLFF
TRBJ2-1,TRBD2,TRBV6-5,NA,TGTGCCAGCAGTTTAGTCATTAGCGGGGAGTACAATGAGCAGTTCTTC,CASSLVISGEYNEQFF
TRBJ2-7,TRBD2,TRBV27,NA,TGTGCCAGCAGTGGACTAGCGGGAGATGAGCAGTACTTC,CASSGLAGDEQYF
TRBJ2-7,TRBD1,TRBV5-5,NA,TGTGCCAGCAGCTTCCGGGACAGGGCGTACGAGCAGTACTTC,CASSFRDRAYEQYF
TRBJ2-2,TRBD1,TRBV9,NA,TGTGCCAGCAGCACCGACAGGGATGCCACCGGGGAGCTGTTTTTT,CASSTDRDATGELFF
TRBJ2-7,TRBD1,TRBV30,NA,TGTGCCTGCCTCGACGGGACAGCCTCCTACGAGCAGTACTTC,CACLDGTASYEQYF
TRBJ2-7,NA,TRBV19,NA,TGTGCCAGTAGCTTTCAGATAACCTACGAGCAGTACTTC,CASSFQITYEQYF
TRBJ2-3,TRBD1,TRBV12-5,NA,TGTGCTAGTGGTTTGGACCGGGACAGGAGAACAGATACGCAGTATTTT,CASGLDRDRRTDTQYF
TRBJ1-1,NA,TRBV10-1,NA,TGCGCCAGCAGTGAAATGTCCGGGGGCACTGAAGCTTTCTTT,CASSEMSGGTEAFF
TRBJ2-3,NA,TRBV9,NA,TGTGCCAGCAGCGTGGAGGGGGCCACAGATACGCAGTATTTT,CASSVEGATDTQYF
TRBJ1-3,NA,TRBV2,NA,TGTGCCAGCAGGGACAGCCAGCTCTCTGGAAACACCATATATTTT,CASRDSQLSGNTIYF
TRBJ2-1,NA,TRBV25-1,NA,TGTGCCAGCAGTAGCAGATCCTACAATGAGCAGTTCTTC,CASSSRSYNEQFF
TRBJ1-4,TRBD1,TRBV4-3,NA,TGCGCCAGCAGCCGACTGACAGGGGAACGTAATGAAAAACTGTTTTTT,CASSRLTGERNEKLFF
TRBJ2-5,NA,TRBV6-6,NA,TGTGCCAGCAGCTTGGGGATCCAAGAGACCCAGTACTTC,CASSLGIQETQYF
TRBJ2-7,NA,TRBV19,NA,TGTGCCAGTAGTGCCTCTTTGGGCCCCTACGAGCAGTACTTC,CASSASLGPYEQYF
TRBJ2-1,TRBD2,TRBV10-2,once,TGCGCCAGCAGTGACGAAATGACTAGCCTATTGAATGAGCAGTTCTTC,CASSDEMTSLLNEQFF
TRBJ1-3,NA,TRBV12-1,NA,TGTGCCAGCAGCTTTCACAGGGAGGCGGGTAACACCATATATTTT,CASSFHREAGNTIYF
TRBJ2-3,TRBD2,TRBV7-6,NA,TGTGCCAGCAGCTTCGTGGGGGGGAACACAGATACGCAGTATTTT,CASSFVGGNTDTQYF
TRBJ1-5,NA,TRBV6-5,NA,TGTGCCAGCAGTTACTCCTCAGGACAGCCCCAGCATTTT,CASSYSSGQPQHF
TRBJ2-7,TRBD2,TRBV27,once,TGTGCCAGCAGACCCAGGACTAGCGGAGCCTACGAGCAGTACTTC,CASRPRTSGAYEQYF
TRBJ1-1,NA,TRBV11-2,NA,TGTGCCAGCAGCTTAGCGTCGGTCAGTGGGAACACTGAAGCTTTCTTT,CASSLASVSGNTEAFF
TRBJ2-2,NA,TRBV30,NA,TGTGCCTGGAGTGTACCGGTCTGGGCTACCGGGGAGCTGTTTTTT,CAWSVPVWATGELFF
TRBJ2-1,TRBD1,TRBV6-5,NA,TGTGCCAGCAGTTACTTACAGGGGGCCCACAATGAGCAGTTCTTC,CASSYLQGAHNEQFF
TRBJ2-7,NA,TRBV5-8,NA,TGTGCCAGCAGCCCCGGGACTCTCTACGAGCAGTACTTC,CASSPGTLYEQYF
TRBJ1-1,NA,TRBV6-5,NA,TGTGCCAGCAGTCAGATGAGGCAGGGAAGCGCTGAAGCTTTCTTT,CASSQMRQGSAEAFF
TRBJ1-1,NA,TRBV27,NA,TGTGCCAGCAGTTGGAACAGGAACACTGAAGCTTTCTTT,CASSWNRNTEAFF
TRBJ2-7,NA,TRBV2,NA,TGTGCCAGCAGTGAACCCCCGGGGTCTGGATACGAGCAGTACTTC,CASSEPPGSGYEQYF
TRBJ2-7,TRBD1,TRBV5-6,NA,TGTGCCAGCAGCTTGGTGGACAGGGGGCTTTACTCCTACGAGCAGTACTTC,CASSLVDRGLYSYEQYF
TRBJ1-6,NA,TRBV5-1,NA,TGCGCCAGCAGCTTGACGGGGTCACCCCTCCACTTT,CASSLTGSPLHF
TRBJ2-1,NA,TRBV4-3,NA,TGCGCCAGCAGCCCGGGGAGTAGGTCCTACAATGAGCAGTTCTTC,CASSPGSRSYNEQFF
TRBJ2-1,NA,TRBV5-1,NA,TGCGCCAGCAGCTTGGGTTATAACGGGGGAGAATACTCCTACAATGAGCAGTTCTTC,CASSLGYNGGEYSYNEQFF
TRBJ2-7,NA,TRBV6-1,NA,TGTGCCAGCAGTGAAGGGACTGATTACGAGCAGTACTTC,CASSEGTDYEQYF
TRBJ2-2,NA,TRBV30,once,TGTGCCTGGAGCGGATTGCAGGGGACAATGGGCACCGGGGAGCTGTTTTTT,CAWSGLQGTMGTGELFF
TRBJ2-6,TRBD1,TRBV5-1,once,TGCGCCAGCAGCCCGGGAGGTGGGGACAGGGGAACTTCTGGGGCCAACGTCCTGACTTTC,CASSPGGGDRGTSGANVLTF
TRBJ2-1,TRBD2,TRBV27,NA,TGTGCCAGCAGAGGAGATATTCGAGCGGGAGAAGGGGCTGAGCAGTTCTTC,CASRGDIRAGEGAEQFF
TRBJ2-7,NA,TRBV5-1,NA,TGCGCCAGCAGCTTCGACTCCATCGGGTCCGAGCAGTACTTC,CASSFDSIGSEQYF
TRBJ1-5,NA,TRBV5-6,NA,TGTGCCAGCAGCTCGGGACCGGGTCAGCCCCAGCATTTT,CASSSGPGQPQHF
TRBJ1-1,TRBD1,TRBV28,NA,TGTGCCAGCAGTCCGGGGACAGAGAACACTGAAGCTTTCTTT,CASSPGTENTEAFF
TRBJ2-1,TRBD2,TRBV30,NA,TGTGCCTGGAGTGTAGGCGGGAGCTCCTACAATGAGCAGTTCTTC,CAWSVGGSSYNEQFF
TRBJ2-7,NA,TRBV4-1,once,TGCGCCAGCAGCTCCGGACCGGGCTCCTACGAGCAGTACTTC,CASSSGPGSYEQYF
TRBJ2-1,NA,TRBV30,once,TGTGCCTGGGGACCCGACTTGTCCTACAATGAGCAGTTCTTC,CAWGPDLSYNEQFF
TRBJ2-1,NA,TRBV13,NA,TGTGCCAGCAGCCCGGGACACTACAATGAGCAGTTCTTC,CASSPGHYNEQFF
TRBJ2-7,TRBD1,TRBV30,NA,TGTGCGTTGACCGGGACAGGCACCTACGAGCAGTACTTC,CALTGTGTYEQYF